This TCR beta chain was profiled in a study of metastatic and nonmetastatic thyroid tumors. Study background: Malignant thyroid and benign thyroid patients provided blood and tumor or nodule tissue whose repertoires were compared.

CDR1 and CDR2 (germline): GTSNPN, SVGIG (reference sequence). V lost 0 bases to trimming and J lost 3 bases, with 11 bases between them. CDR3 length: 14 amino acids. The entire patient cohort was treatment-naive prior to thyroid surgery. From the PCR reads, TCRdb re-called clones with MiXCR. The sample includes 45,000 to 60,000 clones, approximately 17% seen only once; the top ten take about 3%. The receptor comes from a female donor with papillary thyroid cancer or a benign thyroid nodule (not recorded which). Some clones in this sample may be carry-over from other donors' samples. This sequence joins TRBV30 and TRBJ1-1; maybe TRBD1 (5 bases). Sequencing input: blood. CDR3 in amino acids: CAWSVWGVDTEAFF. CDR3 nucleotide sequence: TGTGCCTGGAGTGTTTGGGGGGTAGACACTGAAGCTTTCTTT.